The 12 T cell receptor beta chains presented below share a single source sample, sequenced in a study of T cell responses to AZD1222 COVID-19 vaccine. This table comes from immunoSEQ multiplex PCR, and its TCRdb copy is limited to in-frame clones, with some not included. The data contain over 85,000 clones, about 95% of them singletons. The source was peripheral blood, collected 28 days after the second AZD1222 dose. The origin of the receptors is an adult who received the AZD1222 COVID-19 vaccine.

This chain connects TRBV29-1 to TRBJ2-3, with D perhaps assigned TRBD1 or TRBD2 (5 bases each). CDR1 and CDR2 (germline): SQVTM, ANQGSEA. This CDR3 has 13 amino acids. V lost 4 bases to trimming and J lost 1 base, with 9 bases between them. CDR3 in amino acids: CSVGGRGTDTQYF. Here the CDR3 DNA reads TGCAGCGTTGGGGGACGCGGCACAGATACGCAGTATTTT.

The V call is TRBV6-5, the J call TRBJ1-3; D not certain. V lost 8 bases, J lost 4 bases, and 15 bases lay in between. The germline CDR1 and CDR2 sequences are MNHEY and SVGAGI. The CDR3 is 14 amino acids. This chain's CDR3 is CASEKGLGGNTIYF. In nucleotides, the CDR3 is TGTGCCAGCGAAAAGGGATTAGGAGGAAACACCATATATTTT.

This sequence joins TRBV27 and TRBJ1-5; no clear D gene. With 4 bases removed from V and 10 bases from J, the gap between germline ends came to 17 bases. CDR1 MNHEY and CDR2 SMNVEV come from the germline V gene (reference sequence). This CDR3 has 14 amino acids. CDR3 nucleotide sequence: TGTGCCAGCAGTTCCCGGGCCCCAATCAGCCCCCAGCATTTT. Encoded protein: CASSSRAPISPQHF.

The chain carries TRBV7-9 and TRBJ1-2; D is unclear. Germline V gives CDR1 SEHNR, CDR2 FQNEAQ (reference sequence). Trimming cost V 2 bases and J 4 bases, with 14 bases left between them. The CDR3 is 15 residues long. The CDR3 nucleotides are TGTGCCAGCAGCTTAACGTCATCGCCTCTCTATGGCTACACCTTC. Translating it yields CASSLTSSPLYGYTF.

The chain uses TRBV5-1 and TRBJ1-2; 9 bases map to TRBD1. The V and J ends lost 3 bases and 8 bases, in that order; junction bases with no gene match: 17. CDR1 and CDR2 from the germline V gene are SGHRS and YFSETQ. The CDR3 has 17 residues. The CDR3 DNA is TGCGCCAGCAGCTGGGGACAGGGAGGGTCCGAGTTCCTCGGCTACACCTTC. Translated: CASSWGQGGSEFLGYTF.

This chain connects TRBV6-5 to TRBJ1-1; no firm D call. CDR1 is MNHEY, CDR2 SVGAGI, per germline. V was shortened by 4 bases and J by 1 base, with 13 bases between the two germline ends. The CDR3 has 15 amino acids. The DNA for the CDR3 is TGTGCCAGCAGTTCCCATTACGGCTCGAACACTGAAGCTTTCTTT. It is translated as CASSSHYGSNTEAFF.

The chain couples TRBV7-6 to TRBJ2-5; possibly TRBD2 for D (6 bases). The V end was cut by 7 bases, the J end by 4 bases, with 16 bases between. The CDR3 covers 14 residues. Germline CDR1 reads SGHVS; CDR2 reads FNYEAQ. CDR3 DNA sequence: TGTGCCAGCACCCAAATCGGGGGTGGAGAGACCCAGTACTTC. Amino acids: CASTQIGGGETQYF. Filled out from reference TRBV7-6 and TRBJ2-5, the complete variable domain reads GAGVSQSPRYKVTKRGQDVALRCDPISGHVSLYWYRQALGQGPEFLTYFNYEAQQDKSGLPNDRFSAERPEGSISTLTIQRTEQRDSAMYRCASTQIGGGETQYFGPGTRLLVL.

This CDR3 is CASSVATTDTYEQYF. Written as DNA, the CDR3 is TGTGCCAGCAGCGTAGCTACGACGGACACCTACGAGCAGTACTTC. This chain joins TRBV9 and TRBJ2-7; D is possibly TRBD1 (5 bases). V was trimmed by 0 bases and J by 2 bases, leaving 12 bases between them. The CDR3 consists of 15 residues. Germline CDR1 and CDR2: SGDLS and YYNGEE. The full variable domain, rest sourced from reference TRBV9 and TRBJ2-7, is DSGVTQTPKHLITATGQRVTLRCSPRSGDLSVYWYQQSLDQGLQFLIQYYNGEERAKGNILERFSAQQFPDLHSELNLSSLELGDSALYFCASSVATTDTYEQYFGPGTRLTVT.

J is TRBJ2-7 and V is TRBV2; tentative D call: TRBD1 (6 bases). Germline V gives CDR1 SNHLY, CDR2 FYNNEI. The CDR3 sequence is 14 residues long. The V end was cut by 10 bases, the J end by 0 bases, with 16 bases between. CDR3 amino acids: CATSDQGSSYEQYF. The CDR3 nucleotides are TGTGCCACTTCGGATCAGGGGAGCTCCTACGAGCAGTACTTC. Full variable domain (remainder filled in from reference TRBV2 and TRBJ2-7): EPEVTQTPSHQVTQMGQEVILRCVPISNHLYFYWYRQILGQKVEFLVSFYNNEISEKSEIFDDQFSVERPDGSNFTLKIRSTKLEDSAMYFCATSDQGSSYEQYFGPGTRLTVT.

J is TRBJ1-1 and V is TRBV7-2; D gene ambiguous. CDR1 is SGHTA, CDR2 FQGNSA, per germline. The CDR3 runs to 14 residues. The V end was cut by 0 bases, the J end by 4 bases, with 9 bases between. This chain's CDR3 is CASSLAIGSTEAFF. The CDR3 nucleotides read TGTGCCAGCAGCTTAGCTATCGGGTCCACTGAAGCTTTCTTT. Full variable domain (outside the CDR3, taken from reference TRBV7-2 and TRBJ1-1): GAGVSQSPSNKVTEKGKDVELRCDPISGHTALYWYRQSLGQGLEFLIYFQGNSAPDKSGLPSDRFSAERTGGSVSTLTIQRTQQEDSAVYLCASSLAIGSTEAFFGQGTRLTVV.

This chain uses TRBV19 with TRBJ2-6; D is unclear. Germline values: CDR1 LNHDA, CDR2 SQIVND (reference sequence). This CDR3 spans 20 amino acids. Trimming left V 4 bases short and J 2 bases short, with 24 bases between. The CDR3 coding sequence is TGTGCCAGTAGTAGCCCTATGGGTTTAGGAATCTGGGCTGGGGCCAACGTCCTGACTTTC. Its translation: CASSSPMGLGIWAGANVLTF.

V gene TRBV27 combines with J gene TRBJ1-1; D perhaps matches TRBD1 (5 bases). The germline gives CDR1 MNHEY, CDR2 SMNVEV (reference sequence). This CDR3 region has 15 residues. V shed 3 bases and J shed 1 base, with 12 bases lying between them. As DNA, the CDR3 is TGTGCCAGCAGTTTTGGGGCCTGGGGGAACACTGAAGCTTTCTTT. Protein sequence: CASSFGAWGNTEAFF.